These 29 T cell receptor beta chains were sequenced from one sample in a study of cytomegalovirus exposure and HLA in healthy donors. The PCR made use of 60 Vbeta and 13 Jbeta primers. The method was immunoSEQ multiplex PCR; TCRdb's version includes in-frame clones alone and lacks a portion of them. The sample shows approximately 82,000 clones, less than 75% of them seen only once. Sequencing used PBMCs. These receptors all stem from a woman under 40 in good health and CMV-seropositive.

Of note for this clone: The same CDR3 arises from other DNA sequences in this sample as well. V gene TRBV6-4 combines with J gene TRBJ2-3; a possible D gene is TRBD2 (5 bases). The ends were cut back, 0 bases at V and 1 base at J, with 8 bases in the middle. The CDR3 runs 15 residues. The germline V gene has CDR1 MRHNA and CDR2 SNTAGT. This CDR3 is CASSDSSGGTDTQYF. DNA for the CDR3: TGTGCCAGCAGTGACTCGAGCGGCGGCACAGATACGCAGTATTTT.

This sequence joins TRBV5-6 and TRBJ2-1, with 9 bases matching TRBD1. The CDR3 has 15 residues. V lost 4 bases and J lost 6; bases outside the gene matches: 8. The V gene's germline CDR1 is SGHDT and CDR2 YYEEEE. This chain's CDR3 is CASSAYRGLGNEQFF. The DNA for the CDR3 is TGTGCCAGCAGCGCCTACAGGGGGCTAGGCAATGAGCAGTTCTTC.

The chain recombines TRBV7-9 with TRBJ1-5; weak D call: TRBD1 (5 bases). CDR1 is SEHNR and CDR2 is FQNEAQ in the germline V gene (reference sequence). The length of the CDR3 is 16 residues. Trimming removed 4 bases at V and 7 bases at J, with 20 bases between. Written as DNA, the CDR3 is TGTGCCAGCAGCTGGGGCGTGGGGGGTGACGTACAGCCCCAGCATTTT. As protein: CASSWGVGGDVQPQHF.

This chain joins TRBV7-3 and TRBJ2-7; D is undetermined. Trimming took off 7 bases at V and 3 bases at J, with 10 bases between the two ends. The V gene's germline CDR1 is SGHTA and CDR2 FQGTGA. The CDR3 consists of 12 residues. The CDR3, as DNA: TGTGCCAGCACTTCAGAAATCTACGAGCAGTACTTC. This codes for CASTSEIYEQYF.

This clone has a single count. The rearrangement joins TRBV10-3 to TRBJ1-5, with 8 bases that match TRBD1. From germline, CDR1 is ENHRY and CDR2 SYGVKD. The V segment lost 6 bases and the J segment 3 bases; nucleotides outside the gene matches: 7. CDR3 size: 15 residues. The CDR3 DNA reads as TGTGCCATCAGCGCGGGACAGGAGCCCAATCAGCCCCAGCATTTT. This translates into CAISAGQEPNQPQHF.

This clone showed up just once. This rearrangement joins TRBV29-1 to TRBJ2-1; weak D call: TRBD2 (7 bases). There are 12 residues in the CDR3. Germline CDR1 and CDR2: SQVTM and ANQGSEA. V lost 4 bases and J lost 7, with 11 bases in between. The CDR3 DNA sequence: TGCAGCGTTGGGGAGGGGGGAAATGAGCAGTTCTTC. This gives the protein CSVGEGGNEQFF.

CDR3 in amino acids: CASSSERGSSYNEQFF. The CDR3 bases are TGTGCCAGCAGCTCTGAGCGGGGCAGCTCCTACAATGAGCAGTTCTTC. This chain links TRBV7-9 with TRBJ2-1, with 7 positions matching TRBD2. Germline CDR1 reads SEHNR; CDR2 reads FQNEAQ (reference sequence). CDR3 size: 16 residues. Unmatched junction bases numbered 6, after V lost 4 bases and J lost 0 bases.

V is TRBV7-9 and J is TRBJ2-2; 8 bases are a match to TRBD2. This CDR3 contains 15 residues. The germline CDR1 and CDR2 sequences are SEHNR and FQNEAQ (reference sequence). The trim removed 6 bases at V and 3 bases at J, leaving 6 bases unmatched. The CDR3 DNA is TGTGCCAGCAGTCCCGGGACTAGGGACACCGGGGAGCTGTTTTTT. It codes for CASSPGTRDTGELFF. The full variable domain, completed using reference TRBV7-9 and TRBJ2-2, is DTGVSQNPRHKITKRGQNVTFRCDPISEHNRLYWYRQTLGQGPEFLTYFQNEAQLEKSRLLSDRFSAERPKGSFSTLEIQRTEQGDSAMYLCASSPGTRDTGELFFGEGSRLTVL.

The V call is TRBV11-2, the J call TRBJ2-3; no clear D gene. V lost 4 bases and J lost 6, with 11 bases in between. This CDR3 contains 13 residues. Germline loops: CDR1 SGHAT, CDR2 FQNNGV. CDR3 sequence reads: CASSSPNKDTQYF. The CDR3 nucleotides are TGTGCCAGCAGCTCTCCAAACAAGGATACGCAGTATTTT.

The V and J genes are TRBV18 and TRBJ1-4; D is unclear. The CDR3 spans 14 residues. Germline V gene lookup returns CDR1 KGHSH and CDR2 LQKENI. Trimming removed 1 base at V and 0 bases at J, with 3 bases between. CDR3 coding DNA: TGTGCCAGCTCACCACGAGCAACTAATGAAAAACTGTTTTTT. Its protein is CASSPRATNEKLFF. The variable domain in full, with the rest retrieved from reference TRBV18 and TRBJ1-4, is NAGVMQNPRHLVRRRGQEARLRCSPMKGHSHVYWYRQLPEEGLKFMVYLQKENIIDESGMPKERFSAEFPKEGPSILRIQQVVRGDSAAYFCASSPRATNEKLFFGSGTQLSVL.

The V and J genes are TRBV9 and TRBJ1-1; possibly TRBD1 for D (6 bases). The V end was cut by 5 bases, the J end by 0 bases, with 11 bases between. The CDR3 is 14 residues long. The V gene's germline CDR1 is SGDLS and CDR2 YYNGEE. The CDR3 DNA follows: TGTGCCAGCAGACAGGGTTTGATGAACACTGAAGCTTTCTTT. Its translation is CASRQGLMNTEAFF.

The V call is TRBV4-1, the J call TRBJ1-4; 10 positions agree with TRBD1. Germline V gene lookup returns CDR1 MGHRA and CDR2 YSYEKL. V dropped 4 bases and J dropped 10; count of bases not matched to a gene: 12. The CDR3 loop spans 16 amino acids. In DNA form, the CDR3 reads TGCGCCAGCAGCCCTCAAAGCGGGACAGGGGACCGAAAACTGTTTTTT. It is translated as CASSPQSGTGDRKLFF.

V is TRBV28 and J is TRBJ1-4, with 10 bases identical to TRBD1. The CDR3 totals 15 residues. After removal of 6 bases from V and 4 bases from J, the junction contained 5 bases not matched to a gene. In germline, CDR1 is MDHEN, CDR2 SYDVKM. CDR3 amino acids: CASSRGQGFNEKLFF. The CDR3 DNA reads TGTGCCAGCAGCCGGGGACAGGGGTTTAATGAAAAACTGTTTTTT.

Only a few counts were recorded for this clone. This chain joins TRBV29-1 and TRBJ1-1; 9 positions match TRBD1. V shed 7 bases and J 3 bases; nucleotides not matched to a gene: 3. The CDR3 is 12 amino acids. Germline CDR1 SQVTM, CDR2 ANQGSEA. This CDR3 reads CSARTGDTEAFF. The CDR3 nucleotides read TGCAGCGCCAGGACAGGGGACACTGAAGCTTTCTTT. The variable domain in full, with the rest retrieved from reference TRBV29-1 and TRBJ1-1, is SAVISQKPSRDICQRGTSLTIQCQVDSQVTMMFWYRQQPGQSLTLIATANQGSEATYESGFVIDKFPISRPNLTFSTLTVSNMSPEDSSIYLCSARTGDTEAFFGQGTRLTVV.

The rearrangement uses TRBV9 and TRBJ1-1; D unclear. Germline values: CDR1 SGDLS, CDR2 YYNGEE. The CDR3 extends over 14 amino acids. V dropped 0 bases and J dropped 1 base, with 7 bases sitting between them. The DNA of the CDR3 is TGTGCCAGCAGCGTAGGCAAGCAGAACACTGAAGCTTTCTTT. The encoded protein is CASSVGKQNTEAFF.

This clone was observed a handful of times. The V call is TRBV5-1, the J call TRBJ1-5, with 7 bases lining up with TRBD1. The CDR3 consists of 15 residues. The germline CDR1 and CDR2 sequences are SGHRS and YFSETQ. Trimming removed 0 bases from V and 5 bases from J; junction bases left unmatched: 5. The CDR3 DNA sequence: TGCGCCAGCAGCTTGGCAGGGGGTTCCGATCAGCCCCAGCATTTT. This codes for CASSLAGGSDQPQHF.

DNA of the CDR3: TGTGCCAGTAGTTATCGACCTATGACAGCCCCTAACTATGGCTACACCTTC. Residues: CASSYRPMTAPNYGYTF. The rearrangement joins TRBV19 to TRBJ1-2; D possibly corresponds to TRBD1 (5 bases). Germline CDR1 is LNHDA and CDR2 is SQIVND (reference sequence). The V end was cut by 5 bases, the J end by 0 bases, with 19 bases between. The CDR3 is 17 amino acids.

V and J are TRBV30 and TRBJ1-1; possible D gene TRBD1, 5 bases. Germline lookup yields CDR1 GTSNPN and CDR2 SVGIG (reference sequence). CDR3 length: 11 residues. Trimming removed 1 base at V and 8 bases at J, with 8 bases between. CDR3: CAWSAAGEAFF. CDR3 coding DNA: TGTGCCTGGAGTGCCGCAGGGGAAGCTTTCTTT. Complete variable domain (other parts from reference TRBV30 and TRBJ1-1): SQTIHQWPATLVQPVGSPLSLECTVEGTSNPNLYWYRQAAGRGLQLLFYSVGIGQISSEVPQNLSASRPQDRQFILSSKKLLLSDSGFYLCAWSAAGEAFFGQGTRLTVV.

This chain joins TRBV4-2 and TRBJ2-1, with unresolved D. CDR3 length: 14 residues. Deletions cut 1 base from V and 4 bases from J, with 8 bases between. Germline V gene data show CDR1 as LGHNA and CDR2 as YNFKEQ. CDR3 DNA: TGTGCCAGCAGCCAAGGCCACGGGTACAATGAGCAGTTCTTC. Protein product: CASSQGHGYNEQFF.

This clone came up once. One end of the junction does not line up with germline, which may come from a read error. The chain carries TRBV28 and TRBJ1-2; 12 bases match TRBD1. CDR1 is MDHEN, CDR2 SYDVKM, per germline. CDR3 length equals 13 residues. CDR3 in DNA: TGTGCCAGCACCGGGACAGGGGGCTTTGGCTACCCCTTC. This encodes CASTGTGGFGYPF.

The gene calls are TRBV4-3 and TRBJ2-4; 10 nucleotides align to TRBD1. CDR1 is LGHNA and CDR2 is YSLEER in the germline V gene. CDR3 length: 18 residues. V shed 0 bases and J 7 bases; nucleotides not matched to a gene: 12. In DNA form, the CDR3 reads TGCGCCAGCAGCCAAGATCAGGTTTGGACAGGGGGAGTGAACATTCAGTACTTC. It yields the protein CASSQDQVWTGGVNIQYF.

The CDR3 coding sequence is TGTGCCAGCAGCCCTCAAACAGTAGCCAAAAACATTCAGTACTTC. This sequence encodes CASSPQTVAKNIQYF. The chain has TRBV7-2 and TRBJ2-4; unclear D gene. V lost 5 bases to trimming and J lost 0 bases, with 11 bases between them. Germline assignment: CDR1 SGHTA and CDR2 FQGNSA. The CDR3 loop spans 15 amino acids.

With respect to this clone: The germline gene is not matched at one end of the junction; a read error may be the cause. The gene calls are TRBV7-9 and TRBJ1-1, with unresolved D. Germline V gene data show CDR1 as SEHNR and CDR2 as FQNEAQ (reference sequence). The CDR3 consists of 15 residues. This CDR3 reads CSSSSNRNPNTEAFF. The CDR3 DNA reads TGTTCCAGCAGCTCGAACAGAAATCCAAACACTGAAGCTTTCTTT.

The V gene is TRBV5-1, the J gene TRBJ1-1; TRBD1 is a possible D gene (6 bases). V was pared by 1 base and J by 1 base, with 8 bases between. Germline lookup yields CDR1 SGHRS and CDR2 YFSETQ. The CDR3 has 14 residues. The CDR3 DNA sequence: TGCGCCAGCAGCTTGACAGGGTGGAACACTGAAGCTTTCTTT. Its protein is CASSLTGWNTEAFF.

This clone showed up just a few times. This chain uses TRBV28 with TRBJ1-1, with TRBD1 as a possible D gene (6 bases). The CDR3 spans 14 residues. CDR1 is MDHEN and CDR2 is SYDVKM in the germline V gene. Between the trimmed V and J ends, which lost 7 bases and 4 bases, there was a span of 16 bases. CDR3 loop: CASTIGGISTEAFF. In DNA form, the CDR3 reads TGTGCCAGCACCATAGGGGGAATAAGCACTGAAGCTTTCTTT. Full variable domain (rest looked up from reference TRBV28 and TRBJ1-1): DVKVTQSSRYLVKRTGEKVFLECVQDMDHENMFWYRQDPGLGLRLIYFSYDVKMKEKGDIPEGYSVSREKKERFSLILESASTNQTSMYLCASTIGGISTEAFFGQGTRLTVV.

V is TRBV6-6 and J is TRBJ1-6; tentative D call: TRBD1 (6 bases). This CDR3 has 16 residues. Germline CDR1 reads MNHNY; CDR2 reads SVGAGI (reference sequence). The ends were cut back, 2 bases at V and 6 bases at J, with 14 bases in the middle. CDR3 protein: CASSYNRQALNSPLHF. The CDR3 region has the DNA TGTGCCAGCAGTTACAACAGACAGGCCCTTAATTCACCCCTCCACTTT.

The chain recombines TRBV7-3 with TRBJ2-1, with TRBD2 matching over 11 bases. CDR3 length: 18 residues. The V and J ends lost 5 bases and 1 base, in that order; junction bases with no gene match: 10. Looked up from germline, CDR1 is SGHTA and CDR2 is FQGTGA. The CDR3 sequence is CASSQASGGSLSYNEQFF. In DNA, the CDR3 is TGTGCCAGCAGCCAGGCTAGCGGGGGGTCCCTTTCCTACAATGAGCAGTTCTTC.

The sample holds a few counts of this clone. The V and J genes are TRBV20-1 and TRBJ2-1; possible D gene TRBD2, 6 bases. The CDR3 consists of 10 residues. Germline CDR1 DFQATT, CDR2 SNEGSKA (reference sequence). CDR3 nucleotides: TGCATGGCGGGGTACAATGAGCAGTTCTTC. Its translation is CMAGYNEQFF.

The J gene is TRBJ1-4, the V gene TRBV19, with D possibly being TRBD1 (5 bases). The CDR3 consists of 15 residues. Between the trimmed V and J ends, which lost 4 bases and 0 bases, there was a span of 9 bases. In germline, CDR1 is LNHDA, CDR2 SQIVND (reference sequence). CDR3 sequence: CASSTTTATNEKLFF. The CDR3 DNA is TGTGCCAGTAGTACGACGACAGCAACTAATGAAAAACTGTTTTTT.